This TCR beta chain was recorded in a study of blood T cell repertoires in COVID-19. Study information: Acute and convalescent COVID-19 specimens originated in the United States, Italy and Spain. PBMCs, B-cell-depleted T cells, or T cells were the source of the cDNA or gDNA that made up the material.

In the authors' methods: Researchers report that nucleated cell counts were estimated from reference gene primer amplification. Libraries were prepared by immunoSEQ multiplex PCR; TCRdb keeps only in-frame clonotypes and omits some of them. V, J and clone size derive from that table, while D and trimming were established from the DNA sequence. The data show some 300,000 clones, with less than 90% seen just once and about an eighth held by the top ten. Points on this clone: Compared with germline, one end of the junction differs, possibly owing to a read error.

Seattle patients were enrolled during active infection and followed longitudinally. The CDR3 sequence is 14 residues long. Germline V gives CDR1 SGHNT, CDR2 YYREEE (reference sequence). Sequencing used peripheral blood. The chain links TRBV5-4 to TRBJ2-3; 10 nucleotides align to TRBD2. The receptor's source is a woman aged 70-85 years with COVID-19, enrolled during active disease. The CDR3 DNA follows: TGTGCCAGCAGCTTGTTCTTAGCGGGGGGCCCCCGGCATTTT. This encodes CASSLFLAGGPRHF.